This is a list of T cell receptor beta chains from one sample in a study of cytomegalovirus exposure and HLA in healthy donors. TCRdb keeps only in-frame clones here, not all; method: immunoSEQ multiplex PCR. The sample holds roughly 120,000 clones, under 85% seen once. The sequenced sample consisted of PBMCs. Receptors were obtained from a man aged 18-30 years in good health and CMV-seropositive. Each CDR3 is given with its conserved first and last residue. Each record gives: clone size, CDR3 length, V gene, D gene, J gene, CDR3 DNA, CDR3 protein. A D gene is named only where the DNA matches it firmly. Some rows have no size entry. The others give once, few or many, or a class for an expanded clone.

.	14	TRBV11-2	.	TRBJ2-5	TGTGCCAGCAGCTCCGACAGGTCATGGGAGACCCAGTACTTC	CASSSDRSWETQYF
.	14	TRBV6-1	.	TRBJ1-1	TGTGCCAGCAGTGAAGCGGTACAGAACACTGAAGCTTTCTTT	CASSEAVQNTEAFF
.	18	TRBV5-1	TRBD1	TRBJ1-1	TGCGCCAGCAGCTTTCCCGGGACAGGGGGGAGGATGAACACTGAAGCTTTCTTT	CASSFPGTGGRMNTEAFF
.	16	TRBV2	.	TRBJ2-7	TGTGCCAGCAGTGAATGGGAGAACTCCCTTACCTACGAGCAGTACTTC	CASSEWENSLTYEQYF
.	10	TRBV20-1	.	TRBJ2-3	TGCAGTGCTACCCCTGATACGCAGTATTTT	CSATPDTQYF
.	19	TRBV14	.	TRBJ1-2	TGTGCCAGCAGCCCCCCATCCAGGGAAGTGGATGGGTCTAACTATGGCTACACCTTC	CASSPPSREVDGSNYGYTF
.	16	TRBV5-1	TRBD2	TRBJ2-5	TGCGCCAGCAGCTTGGGACTAGCGGGCCTAGGGGAGACCCAGTACTTC	CASSLGLAGLGETQYF
.	12	TRBV2	.	TRBJ2-7	TGTGCCAGTCGGGGGGCGGAATACGAGCAGTACTTC	CASRGAEYEQYF
few	14	TRBV19	.	TRBJ1-2	TGTGCCAGTAGTATTCGCGGGACGCTCTATGGCTACACCTTC	CASSIRGTLYGYTF
.	12	TRBV7-8	TRBD2	TRBJ2-5	TGTGCCAGCAGCTTGCTAGCGGATGAGCAGTACTTC	CASSLLADEQYF
.	14	TRBV11-2	.	TRBJ2-7	TGTGCCAGCAGCCTGGGACACTACTCCTACGAGCAGTACTTC	CASSLGHYSYEQYF
.	17	TRBV30	TRBD1	TRBJ2-6	TGTGCCTGGAAGACTCAGGGGGCATCGAGTGGGGCCAACGGCCTGACTTTC	CAWKTQGASSGANGLTF
.	15	TRBV5-1	TRBD1	TRBJ2-1	TGCGCCAGCAGCTTAGGCACATCGACAGGGGATGAGCAGTTCTTC	CASSLGTSTGDEQFF
.	14	TRBV5-6	TRBD2	TRBJ2-7	TGTGCCAGCAGCTTGAGGGTAGGGGAGGGCAAGCAGTACTTC	CASSLRVGEGKQYF
.	15	TRBV30	.	TRBJ1-1	TGTGCCTGGACCCTTAGCGGGGCCGGGAACACTGAAGCTTTCTTT	CAWTLSGAGNTEAFF
.	14	TRBV5-4	TRBD1	TRBJ1-4	TGTGCCAGCAGCCCGGGGACAGGGGTGGAAAAACTGTTTTTT	CASSPGTGVEKLFF
.	15	TRBV19	TRBD1	TRBJ1-4	TGTGCCAGTAGTGTCGGGACAGCCGGGGATGAAAAACTGTTTTTT	CASSVGTAGDEKLFF
.	15	TRBV5-1	TRBD1	TRBJ2-1	TGCGCCAGCAGCCCATGGGACAGGGGGCGAGGGGAGCAGTTCTTC	CASSPWDRGRGEQFF
.	17	TRBV7-9	TRBD2	TRBJ2-1	TGTGCCAGCAGCCCTAGAACCGGGACTAGCCGAATCAATGAGCAGTTCTTC	CASSPRTGTSRINEQFF
.	14	TRBV29-1	.	TRBJ1-1	TGCAGCGTTGCGAGCGGCCGCTTGAACACTGAAGCTTTCTTT	CSVASGRLNTEAFF
.	14	TRBV30	.	TRBJ1-2	TGTGCCTCGGCGGGGGGACGCAATAACTATGGCTACACCTTC	CASAGGRNNYGYTF
.	14	TRBV6-6	.	TRBJ2-7	TGTGCCAGCAGTTGGACGAAGGGGGTATCGGAGCAGTACTTC	CASSWTKGVSEQYF
once	18	TRBV7-3	TRBD2	TRBJ2-3	TGTGCCAGCAGCTTAAGTTTCACTAGCGGGAGGGTGGTAGATACGCAGTATTTT	CASSLSFTSGRVVDTQYF
.	15	TRBV30	.	TRBJ2-1	TGTGCCTGGAGTGTACTGGCGGGGACCTACAATGAGCAGTTCTTC	CAWSVLAGTYNEQFF
.	14	TRBV19	.	TRBJ1-1	TGTGCCAGTACCACGGGACTGTGGAACACTGAAGCTTTCTTT	CASTTGLWNTEAFF
.	14	TRBV28	TRBD1	TRBJ1-2	TGTGCCAGCAGTTTAAGACAGGGTAACTATGGCTACACCTTC	CASSLRQGNYGYTF
.	15	TRBV4-1	.	TRBJ1-2	TGCGCCAGCAGCCTGCGGACAGTCACTAACTATGGCTACACCTTC	CASSLRTVTNYGYTF
once	15	TRBV11-3	TRBD2	TRBJ2-1	TGTGCCAGCAGCCCAGCGGGGGGTAATTTGGGTGAGCAGTTCTTC	CASSPAGGNLGEQFF
.	14	TRBV7-9	.	TRBJ1-6	TGTGCCAGCAGCCGGCTATCAGGGCCCTCACCCCTCCACTTT	CASSRLSGPSPLHF
.	16	TRBV4-1	.	TRBJ1-3	TGCGCCAGCAGCCAAGAGCGGGGAGACTCTGGAAACACCATATATTTT	CASSQERGDSGNTIYF
.	14	TRBV18	.	TRBJ1-1	TGTGCCAGCTCACGAGGTTTAGGTAGCGAGGAAGCTTTCTTT	CASSRGLGSEEAFF
once	16	TRBV5-1	TRBD2	TRBJ2-4	TGCGCCAGCAGTCTGGCGGGAGGGGTAGCCAAAAACATTCAGTACTTC	CASSLAGGVAKNIQYF
.	19	TRBV5-1	TRBD2	TRBJ2-2	TGCGCCAGCCAAGCCTCCAGGACTAGCGGGGGGGCGAACACCGGGGAGCTGTTTTTT	CASQASRTSGGANTGELFF
.	12	TRBV6-5	.	TRBJ2-2	TGTGCCGCTCAGGCGGGCCCCGGGGAGCTGTTTTTT	CAAQAGPGELFF
.	13	TRBV6-5	.	TRBJ2-5	TGTGCCAGCGGGGAACAGGGGAGGCGGACCCAGTACTTC	CASGEQGRRTQYF
.	13	TRBV11-2	.	TRBJ1-6	TGTGCCAGCAGCTTAGAAAGCTATTCACCCCTCCACTTT	CASSLESYSPLHF
.	16	TRBV19	TRBD1	TRBJ2-1	TGTGCCAGTAGTTCTAGGGACAGTCGGAGGTACAATGAGCAGTTCTTC	CASSSRDSRRYNEQFF
once	14	TRBV28	.	TRBJ1-2	TGTGCCAGCAGTTTAGACCAGGGGAACTATGGCTACACCTTC	CASSLDQGNYGYTF
.	14	TRBV10-1	.	TRBJ2-1	TGCGCCAGCAGTCCTAGCCAGGCCTACAATGAGCAGTTCTTC	CASSPSQAYNEQFF
few	15	TRBV19	TRBD1	TRBJ1-5	TGTGCCAGTAGCAGACAGGGGGCAGGGAATCAGCCCCAGCATTTT	CASSRQGAGNQPQHF
.	15	TRBV5-4	.	TRBJ2-3	TGTGCCAGCAGCTTGGCCAACCTAGCCCCAGATACGCAGTATTTT	CASSLANLAPDTQYF
once	15	TRBV4-2	.	TRBJ1-5	TGTGCCAGCAGCCCAGCGGGGCGGCTTCATCAGCCCCAGCATTTT	CASSPAGRLHQPQHF
.	13	TRBV29-1	.	TRBJ2-2	TGCAGCGTTTCGACAGTATTCACCGGGGAGCTGTTTTTT	CSVSTVFTGELFF
.	12	TRBV2	.	TRBJ2-5	TGTGCCAGCATCGGCGGTGGAGAGACCCAGTACTTC	CASIGGGETQYF